This record looks at one TCR beta chain sequence and its context. What it binds is not known. The sample comes from a study of cytomegalovirus exposure and HLA in healthy donors. Study results and caveats: Earlier results showed most TCR beta V segments being productive about 87% or about 30% of the time. Confirmation was obtained in vitro that a few CMV-associated chains are specific for CMV antigens. The study labeled 164 TCR beta chains cytomegalovirus-associated.

V dropped 0 bases and J dropped 7 bases, with 8 bases sitting between them. The CDR3 spans 13 residues. Germline assignment: CDR1 SGHRS and CDR2 YFSETQ. PCR amplification relied on 60 Vbeta primers (plus 13 Jbeta primers). The data were produced by immunoSEQ multiplex PCR, yet TCRdb's version contains in-frame clones alone and is incomplete. Of 150,000 to 200,000 clones in the sample, more than 75% were seen once. The sequence was obtained from a girl under 10 years old in good health and CMV-seropositive. Sequencing was carried out using PBMCs. This chain uses TRBV5-1 with TRBJ1-3; D perhaps matches TRBD1 (5 bases). CDR3 protein: CASSLVGGNTIYF. Written as DNA, the CDR3 is TGCGCCAGCAGCTTGGTTGGGGGGAACACCATATATTTT.